This TCR beta chain was found in a study of cytomegalovirus exposure and HLA in healthy donors (dated by TCRdb to 2016 to 2017). General notes on the study: According to an earlier analysis of 550 to 700 of the donors, about 179 million T cells yielded over 90 million unique TCR beta sequences and around 300 Gb of sequence data. Of the 398 genotyped donors, 65% to 90% fell in the genetic ancestry cluster associated with self-reported Caucasian donors. To study patterns of TCR occurrence, a later analysis re-analyzed previously published TCR beta repertoires from hundreds of donors and added high-resolution HLA genotyping. To predict cytomegalovirus infection status, the study combined high-throughput TCR immunosequencing, statistical association of individual TCRs with disease status, and machine learning. An earlier analysis of several hundred of the donors applied high-throughput TCR beta sequencing to assess whether each TCR beta V gene segment acted as functional or pseudogenic. Among 398 genotyped donors of the cohort, an average of about 240,000 unique TCR beta nucleotide sequences were sequenced per donor, about a sixth of them non-productive. An early release that covered several hundred HLA-typed donors contained about 290 gigabases of sequencing data and around 85 million unique TCR sequences. Both class I and class II loci were covered by HLA typing, at four-digit resolution. Using immunosequencing, the study profiled T cell repertoires from about 620 subjects and related those repertoires to cytomegalovirus serostatus. The later analysis used no new phenotypic data to find candidate immune exposures, relying instead on TCR beta sequences and their occurrence across donors. The number of typed donors differed by locus: roughly 629-630 for A, B, C, DRB1 and DQB1; some 500 for DQA1; roughly 600 for DPA1; and approximately 450 for DPB1. Donor age, sex, ethnicity and CMV serostatus were collected together with the repertoire data. Genome-wide SNP genotypes for about 65% of the roughly 700 donors were used in a later genetic analysis, which treated that subset as a discovery cohort. Every repertoire in the discovery cohort had been generated on one and the same sequencing platform. Four to six DR-DQ haplotypes were handled as single units for association and clustering, since linkage in the cohort was strong. In addition to the first cohort of around 670 subjects, a separate validation cohort of 120 different subjects was used. The study aimed to test whether cataloging public T cell receptors could reveal signatures of past pathogen exposure.

Worth noting for this clone: This receptor's antigen is unknown. No quality values exist for individual bases; no much larger clone is one base distant.

The cohort comprised some 700 healthy bone marrow donors. All cohort members were sampled while nominally healthy, although unrecorded immune exposures were likely present. The donor was CMV seronegative and belonged to the group of 352 seronegative cohort members. Each donor provided a peripheral blood sample, and peripheral blood mononuclear cells were used for TCR beta sequencing. The Qiagen DNeasy Blood Extraction Kit was used to extract genomic DNA from the blood cell samples. Per the germline V gene (reference sequence), SEHNR is the CDR1 and FQNEAQ is the CDR2. V is cut by 0 bases and J by 8 bases, and the space between the germline ends is 13 bases. The CDR3 starts with the cysteine, ends with the phenylalanine, and has 15 residues. Only CDR3 DNA is held: 45 bases, read in frame from base 1. Findings and caveats that apply to the study as a whole: A further reported finding was that TCR beta sequences accurately predicted the HLA-A and HLA-B alleles for most subjects in the first cohort. Specific HLA alleles were associated with 15,000 to 20,000 TCR beta sequences at a false discovery rate of 0.05 in a later analysis. The cohort was sequenced for TCR beta chains only, and without alpha or paired-chain data the features that could be detected were limited. Around 16 rarely observed V segments, including chromosome 9 orphons, were excluded from the earlier analysis of a few hundred of the donors because counts were too low. The only immune exposure information available for the cohort was CMV serostatus. Because HLA typing was missing for some donors at each locus, association tests included only the typed subset. A later analysis reported that several top co-occurrence clusters appeared linked to parvovirus B19, influenza, CMV and Epstein-Barr virus. When HLA alleles, especially DR and DQ, strongly co-occurred, attributing TCR associations to individual alleles was difficult. The study gave a list of 150 to 200 TCR beta chains associated with cytomegalovirus. The authors suggested that the approach could potentially be extended to other disease states and immunological phenotypes. A later analysis found that most CMV-associated TCR beta chains appeared HLA-restricted, with HLA associations seemingly driven largely by CMV exposure. Linkage disequilibrium might explain the correlated functional status among segregating V segments, but an unknown experimental factor could not be ruled out. In a later genetic analysis, a missense DCLRE1C variant was associated with V-gene and J-gene trimming of TCR beta chains, and the association was replicated in an independent cohort. Three of the identified cytomegalovirus-associated TCR beta chains were confirmed in vitro to be specific for cytomegalovirus antigens. According to a later analysis, TCR association rates differed among HLA loci, with DRB1 alleles showing the most associated TCRs and HLA-C alleles showing the fewest. The classifier was reported to diagnose cytomegalovirus status with high specificity and sensitivity in both the original cohort and the validation cohort. The 87-base-pair reads could not distinguish some IMGT-functional V segments, including TRBV6-2 and TRBV6-3, so those segments were excluded. Sequencing depth was assumed to be roughly uniform across donors in the presence/absence analyses, though that assumption may not hold. An earlier analysis of around 540 of the donors showed that most TCR beta V segments appeared in productive rearrangements either about 90% or about 30% of the time, which broadly matched IMGT annotations. The sequencing pipeline was judged likely to have produced a cluster of highly shared sequence variants as a technical artifact. Compared with the 666-donor mean, donors in an Asian-associated ancestry cluster had fewer N-insertions in productive TCRs, according to a later genetic analysis. In a later analysis, HLA-associated TCR beta chains showed more clonal expansion and lower generation probabilities than non-associated chains that were equally common. Most TCR sequences were seen in very few donors, while some public TCRs were found in many individuals.

Preparation of the library involved the immunoSEQ multiplex PCR assay. For the multiplex PCR, a mixture combining 60 forward primers for TCR Vbeta segments and 13 reverse primers for TCR Jbeta segments was used. The CDR3 region of rearranged TCR beta genes was amplified from genomic DNA by a multiplex PCR assay. Amplified TCR beta libraries were sequenced as 87-base-pair reads on the Illumina HiSeq System. Under the source paper's analysis protocol: A later analysis counted about 76 million unique TCR beta chains across the 550 to 750 repertoires, and around 9.9 million of these chains were shared by at least two donors. A nearest-neighbor algorithm error-corrected the raw reads and collapsed the reads into unique sequences, merging closely related sequences to remove PCR and sequencing errors. To assign V, D and J gene segments, CDR3 sequences were aligned to IMGT reference sequences. For a sequence to be retained, at least a six-nucleotide match to both a V gene segment and a J gene segment was required. A rearrangement counted as productive if the CDR3 had no stop codons and remained in frame with V and J, and every other rearrangement counted as non-productive. Following IMGT convention, CDR3 was defined as the stretch from the second conserved V-encoded cysteine up to the conserved J-encoded phenylalanine. The earlier analysis of fewer than 750 of the donors excluded sequences that lacked an unambiguous match to a single V gene segment. An earlier analysis of approximately 590 of the donors called V segments functional above 56.7% productive rearrangements and segregating when the between-donor standard deviation exceeded 5%. To diagnose cytomegalovirus status from the catalog of TCR beta chain sequences, a statistical classification framework was built. V and J gene assignment, in a later analysis, came from comparing TCR nucleotide sequences with IMGT/GENE-DB human TR gene sequences. In a later analysis, CDR3 sequences and most-parsimonious VDJ recombination scenarios were assigned using the TCRdist pipeline. In a later analysis, every TCR beta chain was defined by the combination of its CDR3 amino acid sequence and its V-gene family, and reads without a unique V-gene family were dropped. To address suspected cross-contamination and a sequencing artifact, a later analysis removed over 500 highly shared, low-generation-probability nucleotide sequences. A later analysis calculated a clonal expansion index for each public chain from normalized within-repertoire ranks of inferred template counts. In a later analysis, generation probabilities were computed with a VDJ recombination model fitted to out-of-frame rearrangements, and the resulting probabilities were checked against IGoR. A later analysis scored TCR-TCR, TCR-HLA and TCR-CMV co-occurrence with hypergeometric tests, applying a repertoire-size bias correction to TCR pairs. A later analysis estimated false discovery rates by permuting HLA or CMV assignments 20 times. In a later analysis, co-occurring TCRs were grouped using DBSCAN, and TCRdist sequence similarity was added for clustering within HLA-allele-positive subsets. For co-occurrence clustering, repertoires with fewer than 30,000 or more than 120,000 public chains were excluded, along with five repertoires with anomalous nucleotide sharing. TCRdb took over this immuneACCESS table, retaining in-frame rearrangements with V and J assigned. Such tables are incomplete; in checked studies, under half of the missing clones stem from an unresolved V gene, and the remainder is unexplained. The DNA gave D and trimming, while V, J and clone size come from that table. The sample data list over 150,000 clones, and over 75% of these were observed just once. Clones ranked in the top ten supply about 0.24% of the sample.

The clonotype was recovered from a girl under two years old in good health and CMV-seronegative. Sequencing input: PBMCs. Recombination linked TRBV7-9 to TRBJ1-4; the D gene is perhaps TRBD1, from 5 matching bases. The CDR3 region has the sequence CASSLAGPGDEKLFF. In nucleotide form, the sequence is TGTGCCAGCAGCTTAGCGGGCCCGGGGGACGAAAAACTGTTTTTT.